This TCR beta chain was recovered during a study of blood T cell repertoires in COVID-19. Study-wide background: Both acute and convalescent COVID-19 samples were obtained from the United States, Italy and Spain. PBMCs, B-cell-depleted T cells, or T cells were the source of the cDNA or gDNA that made up the material.

The CDR3 has 14 amino acids. With V trimmed by 1 base and J by 9 bases, 5 bases remained unmatched. Germline CDR1 is SGHVS and CDR2 is FNYEAQ. In the source study's methods: Quantification of nucleated cells was approximated via reference gene primer amplification. Profiled with immunoSEQ multiplex PCR; TCRdb holds only in-frame clones, not every one. For V, J and clone size, that table is used; D and trimming come from the DNA. The profile shows 160,000 or so clones, more than 75% of them singletons. Seattle enrolled patients during active infection and tracked them longitudinally. The specimen was peripheral blood. The genes are TRBV7-6 and TRBJ2-1; 8 positions agree with TRBD2. The TCR was taken from a woman aged 45-60 years with COVID-19, enrolled during active disease. The CDR3 reads CASSLGGGLGEQFF. CDR3 coding DNA: TGTGCCAGCAGCTTAGGCGGGGGGCTGGGTGAGCAGTTCTTC.